This T cell receptor (beta chain) was identified in a study of T cells in Graves' hyperthyroidism and ophthalmopathy (dated by TCRdb to between 2017 and 2020). With respect to the entire study: Peripheral blood samples were taken at the time of initial diagnosis, prior to any treatment. To identify TCR V-J signatures that set the groups apart, the researchers used a discovery cohort of 100 patients, made up of 40 to 45 with Graves' ophthalmopathy and some 55 with stable Graves' hyperthyroidism. An independent validation cohort of around 20 hyperthyroidism patients and 17 patients who later progressed to ophthalmopathy tested prospective prediction of ophthalmopathy. The roughly 90 discovery patients were divided at random into training and test sets in a 7:3 ratio. The study also compared thyroid tissue and blood T-cell repertoires from more than five Graves' hyperthyroidism patients. After sampling, hyperthyroidism patients received methimazole starting at 30 mg daily, and ophthalmopathy patients received high-dose intravenous methylprednisolone. The paper describes TCR Vbeta CDR3 sequencing of more than 120 peripheral blood samples, made up of some 40 ophthalmopathy patients, approximately 76 hyperthyroidism patients and about 17 progressor patients.

TCR beta CDR3 regions were amplified from RNA transcripts. The TCR CDR3 was subjected to a first round of RT-PCR using the HTBI primer set and the Qiagen OneStep RT-PCR kit. The libraries were constructed in a second round of multiplex PCR and then size-selected and purified. Sequencing of the libraries was done on an Illumina HiSeq2000 using paired-end 100 bp reads. In the original analysis: SOAPnuke was used to process the raw data, throwing out any read that contained adapters or uncalled bases, had a mean Phred below 15, or lacked an exact constant-primer or identifier match. COPE v1.2.5 was used to merge high-quality paired reads, and clonotypes were defined as unique nucleotide sequences. MiTCR v1.1 was used to align the clonotypes against IMGT TRBV, TRBD and TRBJ reference segments. The analysis was restricted to V-J combinations with a frequency above 0.0001, which together covered 99.2% of the repertoires. A TCS score was defined as the ratio between F50 (clonal expansion) and ExV (chaos), using BLOSUM62-based TCRdist between CDR3 peptides within each V-J. Welch's t-statistics and random forest reduced 514 V-J features to roughly 13, which were used in a naive Bayes classifier (R e1071). The similarity between thyroid and blood repertoires was quantified using the Morisita-Horn index. The public reads were reanalyzed by TCRdb: fastp trimming at Q25, MiXCR alignment, in-frame beta chains only. A single entry per CDR3 protein holds the most common genes and DNA from its merged rows. These V and J calls rely on TCRdb rather than the paper's analysis. Counted in this sample were about 610,000 distinct CDR3 sequences; roughly 14% of them appeared once. The ten largest clonotypes hold around 4.5% of the sample.

Paper-wide results and their limitations: Ophthalmopathy was separated from stable hyperthyroidism by a 13 V-J signature model, with approximately 86% sensitivity and about 81% specificity obtained in cross-validation and 80%/75% obtained in testing. Sample size was not statistically predetermined, and investigators were not blinded to group allocation. During validation, the model predicted progression to ophthalmopathy a median of about 6.5 months ahead of onset, with around 70% sensitivity and 72% to 80% specificity. Blood samples also contained most of the expanded thyroid clonotypes (frequency above 0.001), which suggests that blood repertoires may reflect thyroid immune responses.

This clonotype was recorded a few times. Its antigen remains unidentified. The record has no base qualities; no much larger clone is one base away. In the ophthalmopathy patients, disease was moderately to severely active, with a Clinical Activity Score of 3 or more, a NOSPECS grade of 4 or more, and a duration of less than 3 months. Patients with uncontrolled infections, other autoimmune diseases, pregnancy or lactation were excluded. Diagnoses were established on the basis of clinical symptoms, serum thyroxine and TRAb, thyroid ultrasound, and orbital computed tomography. PBMCs were isolated from about 9 ml of fresh peripheral blood by Ficoll-Paque density gradient centrifugation. Total RNA was extracted with Trizol reagent, and quality was checked on an Agilent 2100 Bioanalyzer. The trim is 6 bases for V and 2 bases for J, with a gap of 10 bases between the germline ends. The CDR3 numbers 13 residues from cysteine through phenylalanine. CDR3 DNA is the only sequence kept; it has 39 bases, read in frame from the first base. Sequences SNHLY (CDR1) and FYNNEI (CDR2) are obtained from the germline V gene.

The sequence came from a woman aged 40-49 years with Graves' ophthalmopathy. Source material: blood. Rearrangement joined TRBV2 to TRBJ2-5; the D gene cannot be resolved reliably. The nucleotide sequence is given as TGTGCCAGCAGCGCCGGGTGGCAAGAGACCCAGTACTTC. Its protein product is CASSAGWQETQYF.